This T cell receptor (beta chain) was identified during a study of blood T cell repertoires in COVID-19 (dated by TCRdb to between 2020 and 2021). Notes on the research overall: Samples covering the acute and convalescent phases of COVID-19 were provided by collaborators in the United States, Italy and Spain. The material from the prospective study consisted of cDNA or gDNA derived from T cells, B-cell-depleted T cells, or PBMCs. Deeply sampled blood TCRbeta repertoires from subjects exposed to, actively infected with, or recovered from COVID-19 were included in the dataset. The repertoires were released in a freely available public database intended as a resource for research on the immune response to SARS-CoV-2. The samples were drawn from the first 160 participants of the ongoing ImmuneRACE study and from 1,200 or so subjects provided by 6 global collaborators. A de-identified subject ID, COVID-19 status, age in years and sex were almost always included in the sample metadata. Where available, HLA class I and class II types were taken from metadata supplied by the sample provider and were not determined by assay-based typing.

The germline V gene encodes CDR1 KGHSH and CDR2 LQKENI. The germline ends are 13 bases apart after V is trimmed by 3 bases and J by 3 bases. From the cysteine through the phenylalanine, the CDR3 covers 15 amino acids. This entry keeps only the CDR3 DNA: 45 bases, framed from base 1. TCRbeta CDR3 regions were amplified from genomic DNA by means of the immunoSEQ Assay, a bias-controlled multiplex PCR. Under the source paper's analysis protocol: The number of nucleated cells in each sample was estimated by amplification of reference gene primers within the assay. Sequence reads were collapsed and filtered to measure the absolute abundance of every unique TCRbeta CDR3 rearrangement. Productive Simpson clonality was computed per sample as the square root of Simpson's diversity index over productive rearrangements. Entries here come from immuneACCESS through TCRdb and include only in-frame sequences with V and J called. Some clones fail to appear in such tables; in the studies checked, an unresolved V gene covers under half of the shortfall, and the cause of the remainder is unknown. For V, J and clone size, that table is used; D and trimming come from the DNA. The sample table records over 350,000 clones; 87% of these occur just once. The ten top clones hold over 1.5% of the sample.

Regarding this clone: What antigen it recognizes has not been identified. No much larger clone is present one base from it, and per-base qualities are unavailable.

Participants in the prospective study were aged about 18 to 100 years, lived in about two dozen United States geographic areas, and enrolled through a virtual design. In the prospective study, participants were assigned to cohorts based on the clinical history participants reported in a screening survey and a study questionnaire. In the prospective study, whole blood, serum and a nasopharyngeal or oropharyngeal swab were collected from each participant by mobile phlebotomists. Participants in the prospective study had the option to provide additional blood draws and questionnaires over a 2-month period. Prospective study blood samples were shipped either frozen or at room temperature before DNA extraction. Study-wide findings and limitations: The amount of clinical and demographic metadata varied by source and participant and was provided uncurated.

The V gene is TRBV18 and the J gene is TRBJ2-3; TRBD2 is a possible D gene, resting on 5 matching bases. Specimen: PBMCs or T cells enriched from blood (not recorded which). This clonotype was sampled from a woman aged 18-30 years with acute COVID-19. The nucleotides read TGTGCCAGCTCACCGACCGTGACGGGGACAGATACGCAGTATTTT. Translated, it reads CASSPTVTGTDTQYF.